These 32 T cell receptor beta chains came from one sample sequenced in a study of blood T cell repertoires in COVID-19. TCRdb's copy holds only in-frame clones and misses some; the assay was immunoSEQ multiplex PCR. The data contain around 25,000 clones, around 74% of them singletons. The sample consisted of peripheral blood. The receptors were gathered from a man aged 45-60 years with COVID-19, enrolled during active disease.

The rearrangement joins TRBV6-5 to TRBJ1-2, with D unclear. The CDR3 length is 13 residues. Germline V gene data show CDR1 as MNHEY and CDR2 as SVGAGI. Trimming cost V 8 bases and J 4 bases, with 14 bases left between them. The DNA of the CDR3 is TGTGCCAGCGTCCAGGCAGACCTCTATGGCTACACCTTC. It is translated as CASVQADLYGYTF.

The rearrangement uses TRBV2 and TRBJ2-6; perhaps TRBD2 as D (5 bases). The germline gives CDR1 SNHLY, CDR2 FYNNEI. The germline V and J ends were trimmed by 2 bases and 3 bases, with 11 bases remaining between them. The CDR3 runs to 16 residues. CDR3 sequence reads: CASSEWSGSGANVLTF. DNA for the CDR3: TGTGCCAGCAGTGAATGGAGCGGTAGTGGGGCCAACGTCCTGACTTTC.

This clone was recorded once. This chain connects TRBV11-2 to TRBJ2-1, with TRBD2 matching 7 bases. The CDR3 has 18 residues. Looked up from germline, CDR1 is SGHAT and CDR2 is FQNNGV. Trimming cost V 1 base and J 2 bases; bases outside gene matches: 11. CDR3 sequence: CASSLVSRKRGTYNEQFF. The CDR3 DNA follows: TGTGCCAGCAGCTTAGTTTCGCGAAAGCGGGGAACCTACAATGAGCAGTTCTTC.

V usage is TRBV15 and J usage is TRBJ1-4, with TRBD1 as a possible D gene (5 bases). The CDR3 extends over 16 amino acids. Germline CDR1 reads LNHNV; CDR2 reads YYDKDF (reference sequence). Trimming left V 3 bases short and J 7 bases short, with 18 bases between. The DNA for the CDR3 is TGTGCCACCAGCAGGTGGGGCTCTACAGGAATTGAAAAACTGTTTTTT. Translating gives CATSRWGSTGIEKLFF. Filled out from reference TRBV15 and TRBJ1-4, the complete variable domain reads DAMVIQNPRYQVTQFGKPVTLSCSQTLNHNVMYWYQQKSSQAPKLLFHYYDKDFNNEADTPDNFQSRRPNTSFCFLDIRSPGLGDTAMYLCATSRWGSTGIEKLFFGSGTQLSVL.

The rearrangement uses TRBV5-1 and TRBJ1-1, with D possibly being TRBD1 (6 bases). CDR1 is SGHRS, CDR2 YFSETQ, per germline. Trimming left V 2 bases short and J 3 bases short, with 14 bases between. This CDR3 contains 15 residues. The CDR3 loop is CASSFQGMGDTEAFF. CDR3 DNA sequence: TGCGCCAGCAGCTTCCAGGGGATGGGGGACACTGAAGCTTTCTTT. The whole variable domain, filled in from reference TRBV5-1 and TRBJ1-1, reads KAGVTQTPRYLIKTRGQQVTLSCSPISGHRSVSWYQQTPGQGLQFLFEYFSETQRNKGNFPGRFSGRQFSNSRSEMNVSTLELGDSALYLCASSFQGMGDTEAFFGQGTRLTVV.

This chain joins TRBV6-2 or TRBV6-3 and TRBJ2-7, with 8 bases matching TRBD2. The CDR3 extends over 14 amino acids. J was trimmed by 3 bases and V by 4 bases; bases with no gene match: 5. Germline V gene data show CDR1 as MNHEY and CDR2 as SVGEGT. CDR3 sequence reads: CASSLIAGYYEQYF. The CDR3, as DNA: TGTGCCAGCAGTTTAATAGCGGGGTACTACGAGCAGTACTTC.

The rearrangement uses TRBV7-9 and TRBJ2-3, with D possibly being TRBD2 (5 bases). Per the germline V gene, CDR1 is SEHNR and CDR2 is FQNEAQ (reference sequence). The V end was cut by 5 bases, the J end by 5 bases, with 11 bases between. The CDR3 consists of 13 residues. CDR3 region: CASSPNAGDTQYF. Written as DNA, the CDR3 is TGTGCCAGCAGCCCGAACGCGGGAGATACGCAGTATTTT.

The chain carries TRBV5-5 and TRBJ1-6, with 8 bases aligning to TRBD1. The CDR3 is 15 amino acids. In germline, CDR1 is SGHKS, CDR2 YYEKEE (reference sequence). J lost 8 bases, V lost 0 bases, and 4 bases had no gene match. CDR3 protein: CASSLAAGGYSPLHF. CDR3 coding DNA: TGTGCCAGCAGCTTGGCAGCAGGGGGCTATTCACCCCTCCACTTT.

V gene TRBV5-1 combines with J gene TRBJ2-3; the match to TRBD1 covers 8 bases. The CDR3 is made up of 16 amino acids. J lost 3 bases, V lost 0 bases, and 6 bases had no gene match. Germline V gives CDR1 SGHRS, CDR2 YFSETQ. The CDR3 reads CASSLVPGGKTDTQYF. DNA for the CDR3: TGCGCCAGCAGCTTGGTGCCAGGGGGCAAGACAGATACGCAGTATTTT. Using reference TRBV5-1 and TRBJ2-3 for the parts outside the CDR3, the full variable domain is KAGVTQTPRYLIKTRGQQVTLSCSPISGHRSVSWYQQTPGQGLQFLFEYFSETQRNKGNFPGRFSGRQFSNSRSEMNVSTLELGDSALYLCASSLVPGGKTDTQYFGPGTRLTVL.

In DNA form, the CDR3 reads TGTGCCAGCAGCAGGACAGGGTTTACCGGGGAGCTGTTTTTT. Protein product: CASSRTGFTGELFF. The chain has TRBV3-1 (or the pseudogene TRBV3-2) and TRBJ2-2; TRBD1 matches at 8 bases. The V and J ends lost 5 bases and 5 bases, in that order; junction bases with no gene match: 4. This CDR3 spans 14 amino acids. Germline CDR1 LGHDT, CDR2 YNNKEL (reference sequence).

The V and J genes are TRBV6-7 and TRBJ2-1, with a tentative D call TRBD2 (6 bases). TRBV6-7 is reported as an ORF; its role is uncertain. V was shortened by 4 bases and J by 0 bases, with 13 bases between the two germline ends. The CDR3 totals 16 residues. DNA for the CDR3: TGTGCCAGCAGTTGCCACACCGGGAGCTCCTACAATGAGCAGTTCTTC. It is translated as CASSCHTGSSYNEQFF.

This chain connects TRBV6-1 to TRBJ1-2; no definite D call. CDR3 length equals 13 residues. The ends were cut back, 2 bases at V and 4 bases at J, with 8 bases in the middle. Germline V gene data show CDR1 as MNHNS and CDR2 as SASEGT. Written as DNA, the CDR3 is TGTGCCAGCAGTGAACGGGAAGTCTATGGCTACACCTTC. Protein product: CASSEREVYGYTF.

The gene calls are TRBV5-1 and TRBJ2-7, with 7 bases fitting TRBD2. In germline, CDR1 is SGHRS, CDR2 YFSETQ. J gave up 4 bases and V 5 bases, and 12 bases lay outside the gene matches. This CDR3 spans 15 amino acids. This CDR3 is CASSYLGGIGYEQYF. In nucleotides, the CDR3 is TGCGCCAGCAGTTACCTCGGGGGGATAGGGTACGAGCAGTACTTC. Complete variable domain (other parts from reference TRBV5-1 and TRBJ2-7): KAGVTQTPRYLIKTRGQQVTLSCSPISGHRSVSWYQQTPGQGLQFLFEYFSETQRNKGNFPGRFSGRQFSNSRSEMNVSTLELGDSALYLCASSYLGGIGYEQYFGPGTRLTVT.

The CDR3, as DNA: TGTGCCAGCAGCCTCGGGATCCTGGCTCGGTATGGCTACACCTTC. Its translation: CASSLGILARYGYTF. The V call is TRBV3-1 (or the pseudogene TRBV3-2), the J call TRBJ1-2; D is undetermined. The CDR3 is 15 residues long. Looked up from germline, CDR1 is LGHDT and CDR2 is YNNKEL (reference sequence). Trimming took off 4 bases at V and 5 bases at J, with 17 bases between the two ends.

The CDR3 loop reads CSVEQGLVSEQYF. DNA for the CDR3: TGCAGCGTTGAACAAGGACTAGTCTCCGAGCAGTACTTC. This chain links TRBV29-1 with TRBJ2-7; 7 nucleotides agree with TRBD2. The CDR3 is 13 residues long. CDR1 SQVTM and CDR2 ANQGSEA come from the germline V gene. Trimming took 2 bases from V and 6 from J; bases not matched to a gene: 7.

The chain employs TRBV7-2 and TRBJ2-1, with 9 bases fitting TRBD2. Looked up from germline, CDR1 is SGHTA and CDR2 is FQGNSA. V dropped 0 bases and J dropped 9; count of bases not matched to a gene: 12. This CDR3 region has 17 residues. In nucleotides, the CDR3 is TGTGCCAGCAGCTTAGCAGGGGGTAGCGGGGGAAGGAGTGAGCAGTTCTTC. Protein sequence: CASSLAGGSGGRSEQFF.

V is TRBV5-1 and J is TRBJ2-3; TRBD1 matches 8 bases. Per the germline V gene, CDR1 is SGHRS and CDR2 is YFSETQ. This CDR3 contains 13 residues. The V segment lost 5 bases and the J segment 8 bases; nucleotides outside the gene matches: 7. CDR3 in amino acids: CASSGRGQGTQYF. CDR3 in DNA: TGCGCCAGCAGTGGCAGGGGGCAGGGTACGCAGTATTTT. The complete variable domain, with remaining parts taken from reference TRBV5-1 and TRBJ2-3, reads KAGVTQTPRYLIKTRGQQVTLSCSPISGHRSVSWYQQTPGQGLQFLFEYFSETQRNKGNFPGRFSGRQFSNSRSEMNVSTLELGDSALYLCASSGRGQGTQYFGPGTRLTVL.

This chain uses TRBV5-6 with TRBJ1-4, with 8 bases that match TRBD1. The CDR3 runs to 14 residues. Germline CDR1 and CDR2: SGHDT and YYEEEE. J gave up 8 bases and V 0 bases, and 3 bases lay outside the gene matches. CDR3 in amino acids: CASSLAGTGEKLFF. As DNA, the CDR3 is TGTGCCAGCAGCTTGGCCGGGACAGGCGAAAAACTGTTTTTT.

The CDR3 spells CASSPMDRYNEQFF. CDR3 DNA sequence: TGTGCCAGCAGTCCAATGGACAGGTACAATGAGCAGTTCTTC. This rearrangement joins TRBV6-5 to TRBJ2-1, with TRBD1 matching over 7 bases. This CDR3 is 14 amino acids long. Per the germline V gene, CDR1 is MNHEY and CDR2 is SVGAGI. V shed 5 bases, J shed 4 bases, and the junction held 5 bases outside the gene matches.

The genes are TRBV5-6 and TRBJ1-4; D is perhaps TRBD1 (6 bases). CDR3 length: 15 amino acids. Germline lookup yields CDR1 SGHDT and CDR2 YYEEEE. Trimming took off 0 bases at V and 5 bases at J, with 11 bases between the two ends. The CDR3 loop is CASSLAGGENEKLFF. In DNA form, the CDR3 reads TGTGCCAGCAGCTTGGCGGGGGGCGAGAATGAAAAACTGTTTTTT. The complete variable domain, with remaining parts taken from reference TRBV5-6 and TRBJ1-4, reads DAGVTQSPTHLIKTRGQQVTLRCSPKSGHDTVSWYQQALGQGPQFIFQYYEEEERQRGNFPDRFSGHQFPNYSSELNVNALLLGDSALYLCASSLAGGENEKLFFGSGTQLSVL.

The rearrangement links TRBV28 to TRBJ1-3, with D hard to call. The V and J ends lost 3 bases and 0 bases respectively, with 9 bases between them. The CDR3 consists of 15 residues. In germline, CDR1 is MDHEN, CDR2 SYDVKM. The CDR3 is CASSLSTLSGNTIYF. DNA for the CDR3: TGTGCCAGCAGTTTGAGCACCCTCTCTGGAAACACCATATATTTT.

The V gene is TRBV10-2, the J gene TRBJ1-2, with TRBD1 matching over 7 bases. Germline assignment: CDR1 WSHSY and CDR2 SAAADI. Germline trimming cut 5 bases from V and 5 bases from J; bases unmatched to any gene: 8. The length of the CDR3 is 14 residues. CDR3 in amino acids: CASSPPQGGYGYTF. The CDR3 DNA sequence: TGCGCCAGCAGTCCCCCGCAGGGGGGATATGGCTACACCTTC.

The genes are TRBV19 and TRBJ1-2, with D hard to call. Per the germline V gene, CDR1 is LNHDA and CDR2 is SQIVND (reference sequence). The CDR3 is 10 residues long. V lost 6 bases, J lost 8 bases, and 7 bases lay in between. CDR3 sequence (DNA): TGTGCCAGTAGCGAACGGGGCTACACCTTC. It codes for CASSERGYTF.

CDR3 sequence (DNA): TGTGCCAGCAGTTACGGCGGGGGGCGGAACACTGAAGCTTTCTTT. Its protein product is CASSYGGGRNTEAFF. The chain combines TRBV6-2 or TRBV6-3 with TRBJ1-1; D is perhaps TRBD1 (6 bases). Trimming left V 2 bases short and J 1 base short, with 11 bases between. From germline, CDR1 is MNHEY and CDR2 SVGEGT. This CDR3 has 15 amino acids.

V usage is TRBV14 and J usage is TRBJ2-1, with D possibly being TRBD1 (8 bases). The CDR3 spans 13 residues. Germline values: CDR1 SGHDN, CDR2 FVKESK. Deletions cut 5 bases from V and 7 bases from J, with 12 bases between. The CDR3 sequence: CASSSQGGNEQFF. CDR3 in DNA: TGTGCCAGCAGCTCACAGGGGGGGAATGAGCAGTTCTTC.

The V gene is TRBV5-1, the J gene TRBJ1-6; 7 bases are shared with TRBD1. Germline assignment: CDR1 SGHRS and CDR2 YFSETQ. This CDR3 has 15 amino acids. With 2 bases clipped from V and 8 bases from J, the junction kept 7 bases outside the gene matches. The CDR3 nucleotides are TGCGCCAGCAGCTTTTTGGGACAGAGTCATTCACCCCTCCACTTT. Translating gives CASSFLGQSHSPLHF.

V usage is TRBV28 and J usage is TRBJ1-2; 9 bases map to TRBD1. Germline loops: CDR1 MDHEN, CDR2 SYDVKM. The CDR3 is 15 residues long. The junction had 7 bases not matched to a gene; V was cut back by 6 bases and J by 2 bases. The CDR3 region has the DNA TGTGCCAGCAGAGAGAGCGGACAGGGGAACTATGGCTACACCTTC. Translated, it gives CASRESGQGNYGYTF.

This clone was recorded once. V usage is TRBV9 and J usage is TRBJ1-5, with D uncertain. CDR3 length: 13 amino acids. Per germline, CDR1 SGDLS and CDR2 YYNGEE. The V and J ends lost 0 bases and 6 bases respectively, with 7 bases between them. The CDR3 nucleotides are TGTGCCAGCAGCGTAGGAGAGGGTCAGCCCCAGCATTTT. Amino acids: CASSVGEGQPQHF.

This CDR3 reads CASSLSGGFEAFF. The CDR3 DNA is TGTGCCAGCAGTTTATCGGGCGGGTTTGAAGCTTTCTTT. The chain couples TRBV27 to TRBJ1-1; D gene uncertain. Trimming removed 0 bases at V and 7 bases at J, with 9 bases between. This CDR3 is 13 amino acids long. CDR1 is MNHEY, CDR2 SMNVEV, per germline (reference sequence).

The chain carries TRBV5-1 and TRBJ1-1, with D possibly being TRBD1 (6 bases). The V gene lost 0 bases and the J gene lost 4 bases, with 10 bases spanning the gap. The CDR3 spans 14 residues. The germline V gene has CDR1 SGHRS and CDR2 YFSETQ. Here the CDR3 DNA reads TGCGCCAGCAGCTTGGGGGGGCTCGGCACTGAAGCTTTCTTT. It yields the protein CASSLGGLGTEAFF.

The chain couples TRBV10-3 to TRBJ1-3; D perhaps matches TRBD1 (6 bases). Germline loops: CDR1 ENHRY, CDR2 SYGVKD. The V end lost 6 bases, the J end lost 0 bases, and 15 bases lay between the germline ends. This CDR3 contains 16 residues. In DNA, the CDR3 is TGTGCCATCAGCCCACAGGGACCCGACTCTGGAAACACCATATATTTT. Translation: CAISPQGPDSGNTIYF.

The CDR3 coding sequence is TGTGCCAGCAGCTCGACAGGGGGGGATTCACCCCTCCACTTT. Protein product: CASSSTGGDSPLHF. The V and J genes are TRBV7-9 and TRBJ1-6; 9 bases map to TRBD1. CDR3 length equals 14 residues. V dropped 4 bases and J dropped 8; count of bases not matched to a gene: 3. Germline V gene sequence: CDR1 SEHNR, CDR2 FQNEAQ (reference sequence).